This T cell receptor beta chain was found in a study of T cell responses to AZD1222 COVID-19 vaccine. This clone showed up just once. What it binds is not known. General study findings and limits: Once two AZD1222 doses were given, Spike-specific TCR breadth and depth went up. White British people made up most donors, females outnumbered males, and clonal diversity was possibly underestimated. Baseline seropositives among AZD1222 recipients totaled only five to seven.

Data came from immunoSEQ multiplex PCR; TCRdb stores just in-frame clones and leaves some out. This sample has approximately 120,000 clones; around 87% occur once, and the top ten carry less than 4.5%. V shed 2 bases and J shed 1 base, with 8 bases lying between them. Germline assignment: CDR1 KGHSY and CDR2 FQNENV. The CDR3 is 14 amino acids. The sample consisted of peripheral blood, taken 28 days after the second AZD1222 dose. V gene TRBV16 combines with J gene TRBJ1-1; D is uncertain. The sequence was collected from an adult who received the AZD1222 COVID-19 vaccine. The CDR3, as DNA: TGTGCCAGCAGCCAAGGAGGTTGGAACACTGAAGCTTTCTTT. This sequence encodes CASSQGGWNTEAFF. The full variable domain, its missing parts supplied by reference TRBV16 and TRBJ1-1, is GEEVAQTPKHLVRGEGQKAKLYCAPIKGHSYVFWYQQVLKNEFKFLISFQNENVFDETGMPKERFSAKCLPNSPCSLEIQATKLEDSAVYFCASSQGGWNTEAFFGQGTRLTVV.